The 22 T cell receptor beta chains presented below share a single source sample, sequenced in a study of beta chain features in type 1 diabetes. The sequenced template was cDNA made from the entire isolated RNA. The table came from immunoSEQ multiplex PCR; TCRdb's copy has only in-frame clones and leaves some out. Of 200,000 to 300,000 clones detected, 25% to 30% appear once; the ten largest clones hold under 5%. The sequencing input was central memory CD4+ T cells from blood. All receptors come from a man between 25 and 39 years old in good health.

This clone was observed at least ten times. The chain uses TRBV21-1 and TRBJ2-7; TRBD2, as called in the table, went unchecked against the DNA. TRBV21-1 is deemed a pseudogene. The CDR3 consists of 16 residues. CDR3 residues: CASSKPGLAVPYEQYF. Here the CDR3 DNA reads TGTGCCAGCAGCAAACCGGGACTAGCGGTCCCCTACGAGCAGTACTTC.

The chain has TRBV7-7 and TRBJ2-3; D gene ambiguous. The CDR3 length is 14 residues. V shed 2 bases and J shed 2 bases, with 8 bases lying between them. Germline CDR1 and CDR2: SSHAT and FNYEAQ (reference sequence). In DNA, the CDR3 is TGTGCCAGCAGCTTAAACACCGCCACAGATACGCAGTATTTT. Translation gives CASSLNTATDTQYF.

This clone has only one observation. The V gene is TRBV30, the J gene TRBJ1-5; 9 nucleotides line up with TRBD1. This CDR3 is 15 amino acids long. CDR1 GTSNPN and CDR2 SVGIG come from the germline V gene (reference sequence). The J segment lost 5 bases and the V segment lost 4 bases, leaving 9 bases of the junction unmatched. This CDR3 reads CAWNPGTGPYQPQHF. The CDR3 coding sequence is TGTGCCTGGAACCCCGGGACAGGGCCTTATCAGCCCCAGCATTTT.

The chain is built from TRBV7-2 and TRBJ2-7; 9 nucleotides line up with TRBD2. Losses at the gene ends were 3 bases for V and 4 bases for J; bases not matched to a gene: 4. The CDR3 extends over 14 amino acids. Germline CDR1 is SGHTA and CDR2 is FQGNSA. In nucleotides, the CDR3 is TGTGCCAGCAGCTTTGCGGGAGGGCCTTACGAGCAGTACTTC. This codes for CASSFAGGPYEQYF.

V usage is TRBV6-5 and J usage is TRBJ1-5; 8 nucleotides agree with TRBD1. The length of the CDR3 is 14 residues. J gave up 7 bases and V 6 bases, and 8 bases lay outside the gene matches. Germline CDR1 MNHEY, CDR2 SVGAGI. This CDR3 is CASSPRTGRQPQHF. The DNA for the CDR3 is TGTGCCAGCAGCCCCCGGACAGGGAGGCAGCCCCAGCATTTT.

V and J are TRBV30 and TRBJ2-3; D call uncertain. Trimming took off 3 bases at V and 1 base at J, with 14 bases between the two ends. From germline, CDR1 is GTSNPN and CDR2 SVGIG (reference sequence). The CDR3 length is 15 residues. CDR3 amino acids: CAWSVLGYGTDTQYF. The DNA for the CDR3 is TGTGCCTGGAGCGTCCTAGGGTATGGCACAGATACGCAGTATTTT.

This chain uses TRBV29-1 with TRBJ2-4, with D possibly being TRBD1 (5 bases). Germline V gene data show CDR1 as SQVTM and CDR2 as ANQGSEA. Trimming removed 0 bases at V and 1 base at J, with 7 bases between. CDR3 length: 14 residues. The CDR3 DNA is TGCAGCGTTGAAGACAGGGTGGCCAAAAACATTCAGTACTTC. As protein: CSVEDRVAKNIQYF.

This clone turned up a few times. The chain employs TRBV27 and TRBJ2-5, with 7 positions matching TRBD2. The CDR3 is 15 residues long. Germline CDR1 and CDR2: MNHEY and SMNVEV (reference sequence). The ends lost 3 bases at V and 1 base at J; junction bases unmatched: 5. The CDR3 DNA reads TGTGCCAGCAGTTTTTTGGGAGGGGCCCAAGAGACCCAGTACTTC. It encodes CASSFLGGAQETQYF.

This clone was found a few times. The chain joins TRBV25-1 to TRBJ2-7, with TRBD2 matching 8 bases. Trimming cost V 6 bases and J 1 base; bases outside gene matches: 8. Germline CDR1 is MGHDK and CDR2 is SYGVNS. This CDR3 region has 15 residues. The CDR3 loop reads CASSGAVAGSYEQYF. The CDR3 DNA reads TGTGCCAGCAGCGGGGCAGTAGCGGGGTCCTACGAGCAGTACTTC.

This clone was detected only a few times. The chain uses TRBV7-9 and TRBJ2-1, with D uncertain. The CDR3 runs to 14 residues. Per the germline V gene, CDR1 is SEHNR and CDR2 is FQNEAQ (reference sequence). Deletions cut 4 bases from V and 1 base from J, with 8 bases between. Here the CDR3 reads CASSSQLSYNEQFF. In nucleotides, the CDR3 is TGTGCCAGCAGCTCTCAGCTATCCTACAATGAGCAGTTCTTC.

The chain combines TRBV10-2 with TRBJ2-2; D is unresolved. Per germline, CDR1 WSHSY and CDR2 SAAADI. V gave up 3 bases and J gave up 5 bases, with 13 bases separating them. This CDR3 is built from 15 residues. The CDR3 DNA sequence: TGCGCCAGCAGTGAAACGGGCCCGAGGACCGGGGAGCTGTTTTTT. It translates to CASSETGPRTGELFF.

This sequence joins TRBV7-2 and TRBJ2-3; D may be TRBD1 (6 bases). This CDR3 region has 15 residues. Trimming shortened V by 5 bases and J by 4 bases, and 16 bases separated the two germline ends. CDR1 and CDR2 from the germline V gene are SGHTA and FQGNSA. CDR3 coding DNA: TGTGCCAGCAGCAGGGACACCCGGGGCCCAGATACGCAGTATTTT. It is translated as CASSRDTRGPDTQYF.

The CDR3 loop is CASSKGKYGYTF. The CDR3 coding sequence is TGTGCCAGCAGCAAAGGGAAGTATGGCTACACCTTC. This sequence joins TRBV21-1 and TRBJ1-2. TRBV21-1 is an annotated pseudogene. The length of the CDR3 is 12 residues.

In its sample, this clone was seen a few times. This chain links TRBV7-9 with TRBJ2-3, with 9 nucleotides matching TRBD1. The germline V gene has CDR1 SEHNR and CDR2 FQNEAQ (reference sequence). The CDR3 consists of 15 residues. Trimming cost V 1 base and J 4 bases; bases outside gene matches: 3. The CDR3 nucleotides are TGTGCCAGCAGCTTAGGGACAGGGGAAGCAGATACGCAGTATTTT. Residues: CASSLGTGEADTQYF. The variable domain in full, with the rest retrieved from reference TRBV7-9 and TRBJ2-3, is DTGVSQNPRHKITKRGQNVTFRCDPISEHNRLYWYRQTLGQGPEFLTYFQNEAQLEKSRLLSDRFSAERPKGSFSTLEIQRTEQGDSAMYLCASSLGTGEADTQYFGPGTRLTVL.

This clone showed up many times. The chain carries TRBV5-4 and TRBJ2-1; a weak D match, TRBD2 (6 bases). CDR3 length: 16 amino acids. Deletions cut 0 bases from V and 7 bases from J, with 17 bases between. From germline, CDR1 is SGHNT and CDR2 YYREEE (reference sequence). The CDR3 DNA sequence: TGTGCCAGCAGCTTGGCGCACACGACCGGAGGGAATGAGCAGTTCTTC. Residues: CASSLAHTTGGNEQFF. The variable domain in full, with the rest retrieved from reference TRBV5-4 and TRBJ2-1, is ETGVTQSPTHLIKTRGQQVTLRCSSQSGHNTVSWYQQALGQGPQFIFQYYREEENGRGNFPPRFSGLQFPNYSSELNVNALELDDSALYLCASSLAHTTGGNEQFFGPGTRLTVL.

DNA for the CDR3: TGTGCCAGCAGCGCTACTAGCGGGAGCTACAATGAGCAGTTCTTC. The encoded protein is CASSATSGSYNEQFF. The J gene is TRBJ2-1, the V gene TRBV9; 11 bases are shared with TRBD2. The germline V gene encodes CDR1 SGDLS and CDR2 YYNGEE. The length of the CDR3 is 15 residues. Germline trimming cut 3 bases from V and 3 bases from J; bases unmatched to any gene: 2.

The chain recombines TRBV7-7 with TRBJ2-2; D remains unclear. The ends were cut back, 4 bases at V and 6 bases at J, with 9 bases in the middle. The germline V gene encodes CDR1 SSHAT and CDR2 FNYEAQ (reference sequence). CDR3 length: 13 residues. The CDR3 loop reads CASSSTFSGELFF. In DNA, the CDR3 is TGTGCCAGCAGCTCAACTTTTTCCGGGGAGCTGTTTTTT.

The table lists this clone with a few counts. Other DNA sequences within the sample encode an identical CDR3. V and J are TRBV30 and TRBJ2-4; D remains unclear. Trimming pared 0 bases from V and 0 bases from J, leaving 6 bases between. Germline V gene sequence: CDR1 GTSNPN, CDR2 SVGIG (reference sequence). There are 14 residues in the CDR3. The CDR3 nucleotides read TGTGCCTGGAGTGTGACGGCAGCCAAAAACATTCAGTACTTC. Translation: CAWSVTAAKNIQYF.

There are a few counts of this clone. V gene TRBV7-6 combines with J gene TRBJ2-7; 12 bases agree with TRBD2. The CDR3 spans 15 residues. Trimming at V came to 4 bases and at J to 5 bases, leaving 6 bases not matched to a gene. Germline-derived CDR1 and CDR2 are SGHVS and FNYEAQ. Here the CDR3 DNA reads TGTGCCAGCAGCTCTCGGACTAGCGGGGAAAACGAGCAGTACTTC. Protein product: CASSSRTSGENEQYF.

The CDR3 nucleotides are TGCGCCAGCAGTCAGGGACAGGCTCGACAGCCCCAGCATTTT. Its translation: CASSQGQARQPQHF. J is TRBJ1-5 and V is TRBV23-1, with 8 bases that match TRBD1. TRBV23-1 counts as an open reading frame of uncertain function. This CDR3 contains 14 residues. Trimming removed 3 bases from V and 7 bases from J; junction bases left unmatched: 5.

This rearrangement joins TRBV5-4 to TRBJ2-3; no firm D call. CDR1 is SGHNT and CDR2 is YYREEE in the germline V gene (reference sequence). CDR3 length: 13 residues. V was clipped by 4 bases and J by 4 bases, with 10 bases between them. The CDR3 region is CASSPGRPDTQYF. CDR3 DNA sequence: TGTGCCAGCAGCCCTGGTAGGCCAGATACGCAGTATTTT. Full variable domain (outside the CDR3, taken from reference TRBV5-4 and TRBJ2-3): ETGVTQSPTHLIKTRGQQVTLRCSSQSGHNTVSWYQQALGQGPQFIFQYYREEENGRGNFPPRFSGLQFPNYSSELNVNALELDDSALYLCASSPGRPDTQYFGPGTRLTVL.

Only a few counts were recorded for this clone. The chain has TRBV29-1 and TRBJ2-1; D uncertain. There are 13 residues in the CDR3. Trimming left V 5 bases short and J 7 bases short, with 15 bases between. Germline V lookup: CDR1 SQVTM, CDR2 ANQGSEA. The CDR3: CSVRTPRLNEQFF. CDR3 DNA sequence: TGCAGCGTTAGGACCCCTCGGTTAAATGAGCAGTTCTTC.